The 10 T cell receptor beta chains below all came from one sample that was sequenced in a study of molecular identifiers for immune sequencing clone quantification. TCRdb reprocessed the PCR reads via MiXCR and lists one record per CDR3 protein. The sample lists around 480,000 distinct CDR3 sequences, around 21% seen once, with more than 0.8% in the top ten. The sequencing input was naive CD8+ T cells from blood, with Jurkat cell RNA spiked in. Subset specified: FACS-sorted CD8+CD4-CCR7+CD45RA+ naive T cells. The receptors stem from a human donor in good health. Some libraries in this study had Jurkat cell RNA spiked in.

This rearrangement joins TRBV29-1 to TRBJ2-1, with 14 positions matching TRBD2. Germline V gene lookup returns CDR1 SQVTM and CDR2 ANQGSEA. The CDR3 has 17 amino acids. With V trimmed by 4 bases and J by 7 bases, 12 bases remained unmatched. CDR3 nucleotide sequence: TGCAGCGTTGCCGGGACTAGCGGGAGCTTAAAGGGGAATGAGCAGTTCTTC. Amino acid sequence: CSVAGTSGSLKGNEQFF.

Comments on this clonotype: With a much larger clone just one base away, this may be a read error. The CDR3 reads CASSQDRALTDTQYF. Written as DNA, the CDR3 is TGCGCCAGCAGCCAAGACAGGGCCCTCACAGATACGCAGTATTTT. The rearrangement uses TRBV4-3 and TRBJ2-3; maybe TRBD1 (5 bases). The CDR3 is 15 residues long. Per the germline V gene, CDR1 is LGHNA and CDR2 is YSLEER. The ends were cut back, 0 bases at V and 2 bases at J, with 9 bases in the middle.

The chain joins TRBV20-1 to TRBJ2-3; TRBD2 agrees at 7 bases. Losses at the gene ends were 0 bases for V and 2 bases for J; bases not matched to a gene: 8. The V gene's germline CDR1 is DFQATT and CDR2 SNEGSKA (reference sequence). The CDR3 length is 16 residues. This CDR3 reads CSARDVKRELTDTQYF. In DNA, the CDR3 is TGCAGTGCTAGAGATGTGAAGCGGGAACTCACAGATACGCAGTATTTT.

The rearrangement uses TRBV7-9 and TRBJ1-5; the D gene is possibly TRBD1 (5 bases). Germline assignment: CDR1 SEHNR and CDR2 FQNEAQ (reference sequence). V dropped 5 bases and J dropped 6 bases, with 17 bases sitting between them. The CDR3 loop spans 15 amino acids. CDR3 residues: CASSAGGGSGQPQHF. CDR3 DNA: TGTGCCAGCAGCGCCGGCGGGGGATCAGGTCAGCCCCAGCATTTT.

This clonotype occurred a few times. The CDR3 bases are TGTGCCAGCAGTTTCCAAAGGACTAGCGGGACTAGCACAGATACGCAGTATTTT. Protein sequence: CASSFQRTSGTSTDTQYF. This chain links TRBV6-2 or TRBV6-3 with TRBJ2-3; 12 bases are shared with TRBD2. J was trimmed by 0 bases and V by 4 bases; bases with no gene match: 8. There are 18 residues in the CDR3. Germline CDR1 reads MNHEY; CDR2 reads SVGEGT.

This clonotype has a handful of counts. This chain joins TRBV12-3 or TRBV12-4 and TRBJ1-6; perhaps TRBD1 as D (5 bases). The V and J ends lost 6 bases and 7 bases respectively, with 13 bases between them. The CDR3 is 14 amino acids. The CDR3 sequence: CASRPGTANSPLHF. CDR3 DNA sequence: TGTGCCAGCAGACCTGGGACGGCGAATTCACCCCTCCACTTT.

This clonotype was observed once. A much larger clone is a single base away; this may be a read error. This chain connects TRBV28 to TRBJ1-4; D call uncertain. V was pared by 5 bases and J by 5 bases, with 12 bases between. The CDR3 has 14 amino acids. The V gene's germline CDR1 is MDHEN and CDR2 SYDVKM. CDR3 amino acids: CASSASYGNEKLFF. The CDR3 bases are TGTGCCAGCAGTGCGTCTTATGGGAATGAAAAACTGTTTTTT.

This chain links TRBV24-1 with TRBJ2-1, with 12 bases identical to TRBD2. Looked up from germline, CDR1 is KGHDR and CDR2 is SFDVKD. After removal of 3 bases from V and 4 bases from J, the junction contained 3 bases not matched to a gene. CDR3 length: 16 amino acids. CDR3: CATSDLAGGPYNEQFF. The DNA of the CDR3 is TGTGCCACCAGTGATCTAGCGGGAGGGCCGTACAATGAGCAGTTCTTC.

This clonotype was seen many times. The V call is TRBV6-6, the J call TRBJ2-7; D remains ambiguous. Germline V lookup: CDR1 MNHNY, CDR2 SVGAGI (reference sequence). This CDR3 contains 13 residues. The V gene lost 7 bases and the J gene lost 5 bases, with 15 bases spanning the gap. CDR3 residues: CASTDSPRNEQYF. The CDR3 nucleotides are TGTGCCAGCACCGACTCGCCCAGGAACGAGCAGTACTTC.

At least ten counts were recorded for this clonotype. The chain links TRBV4-1 to TRBJ1-5, with TRBD1 matching 8 bases. The V segment lost 2 bases and the J segment 7 bases; nucleotides outside the gene matches: 4. This CDR3 has 14 residues. The germline CDR1 and CDR2 sequences are MGHRA and YSYEKL. CDR3 in DNA: TGCGCCAGCAGCCAATTGGACAGGGACCAGCCCCAGCATTTT. It codes for CASSQLDRDQPQHF.